This TCR beta chain was found in a study of blood T cell repertoires in COVID-19. The wider study: The origin of the acute and convalescent COVID-19 samples was the United States, Italy and Spain. Sources were T cells, B-cell-depleted T cells, or PBMCs; the material itself was cDNA or gDNA.

In the original analysis: For nucleated cells, counts were estimated from reference gene primer amplification. Produced via immunoSEQ multiplex PCR; TCRdb's table is partial and in-frame only. V and J calls and clone size are copied from that table; D and trimming were computed from the DNA. The table lists some 370,000 clones, around 83% of them singletons. V gave up 1 base and J gave up 0 bases, with 10 bases separating them. This CDR3 spans 15 amino acids. CDR1 is SGHNT and CDR2 is YYREEE in the germline V gene (reference sequence). Sequenced material: PBMCs or T cells enriched from blood (not recorded which). This TCR was sampled from a woman aged 50 to 65 who had recovered from COVID-19. The rearrangement uses TRBV5-4 and TRBJ1-2; TRBD1 might be the D (5 bases). The CDR3 DNA sequence: TGTGCCAGCAGCTTGAGTGGCAGGGCTAACTATGGCTACACCTTC. It codes for CASSLSGRANYGYTF.